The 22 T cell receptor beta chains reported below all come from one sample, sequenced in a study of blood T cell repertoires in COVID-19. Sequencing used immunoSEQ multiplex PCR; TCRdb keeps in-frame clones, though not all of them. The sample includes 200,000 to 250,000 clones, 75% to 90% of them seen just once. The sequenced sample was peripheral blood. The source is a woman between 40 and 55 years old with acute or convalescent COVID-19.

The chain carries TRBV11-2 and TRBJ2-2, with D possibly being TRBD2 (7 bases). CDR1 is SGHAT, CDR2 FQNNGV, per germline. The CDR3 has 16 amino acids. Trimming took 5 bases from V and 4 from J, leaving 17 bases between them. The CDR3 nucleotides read TGTGCCAGCAGCCCTCCGGGGAGGGGGATCACCGGGGAGCTGTTTTTT. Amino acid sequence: CASSPPGRGITGELFF.

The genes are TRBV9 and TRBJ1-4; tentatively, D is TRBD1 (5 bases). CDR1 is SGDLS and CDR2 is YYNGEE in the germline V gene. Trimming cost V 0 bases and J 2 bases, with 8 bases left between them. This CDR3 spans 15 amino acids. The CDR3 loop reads CASSVDRGTNEKLFF. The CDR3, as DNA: TGTGCCAGCAGCGTAGATCGGGGGACTAATGAAAAACTGTTTTTT.

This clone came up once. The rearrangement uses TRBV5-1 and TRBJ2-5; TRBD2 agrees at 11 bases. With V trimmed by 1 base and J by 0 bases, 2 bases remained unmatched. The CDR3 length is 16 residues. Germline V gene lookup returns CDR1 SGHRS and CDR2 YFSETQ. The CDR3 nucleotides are TGCGCCAGCAGCTTGTTACTAGCGGGGGACCAAGAGACCCAGTACTTC. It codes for CASSLLLAGDQETQYF. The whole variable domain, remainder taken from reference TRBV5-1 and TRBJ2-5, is KAGVTQTPRYLIKTRGQQVTLSCSPISGHRSVSWYQQTPGQGLQFLFEYFSETQRNKGNFPGRFSGRQFSNSRSEMNVSTLELGDSALYLCASSLLLAGDQETQYFGPGTRLLVL.

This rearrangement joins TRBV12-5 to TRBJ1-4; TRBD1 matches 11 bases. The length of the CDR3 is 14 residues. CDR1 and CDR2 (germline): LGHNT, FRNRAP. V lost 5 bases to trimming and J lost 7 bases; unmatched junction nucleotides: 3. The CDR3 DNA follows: TGTGCTAGTGGTCTCGGACAGGGGGCTGAAAAACTGTTTTTT. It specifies CASGLGQGAEKLFF.

The CDR3 protein is CASSDSRGYGYTF. DNA for the CDR3: TGTGCCAGCAGCGATTCCAGGGGTTATGGCTACACCTTC. This chain links TRBV5-5 with TRBJ1-2; weak D call: TRBD1 (6 bases). The V and J ends lost 4 bases and 5 bases respectively, with 12 bases between them. The CDR3 loop spans 13 amino acids. CDR1 and CDR2 from the germline V gene are SGHKS and YYEKEE (reference sequence).

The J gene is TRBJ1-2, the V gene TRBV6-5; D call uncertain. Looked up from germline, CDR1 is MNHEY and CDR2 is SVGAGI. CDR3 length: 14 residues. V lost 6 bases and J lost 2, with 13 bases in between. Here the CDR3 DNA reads TGTGCCAGCAGGGAGTTGACGAACAACTATGGCTACACCTTC. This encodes CASRELTNNYGYTF.

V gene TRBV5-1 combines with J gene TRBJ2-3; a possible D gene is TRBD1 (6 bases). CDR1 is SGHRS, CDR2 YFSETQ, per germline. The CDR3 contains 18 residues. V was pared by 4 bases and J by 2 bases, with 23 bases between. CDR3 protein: CASSNSFGGKDYTDTQYF. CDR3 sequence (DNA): TGCGCCAGCAGCAATTCTTTTGGGGGCAAAGATTACACAGATACGCAGTATTTT.

The CDR3 is CASRTENQPQHF. The CDR3 DNA follows: TGTGCCAGCAGGACAGAGAATCAGCCCCAGCATTTT. The V and J genes are TRBV7-9 and TRBJ1-5; tentative D call: TRBD1 (5 bases). Trimming cost V 6 bases and J 4 bases, with 7 bases left between them. The CDR3 has 12 amino acids. Germline V gene data show CDR1 as SEHNR and CDR2 as FQNEAQ (reference sequence).

Here the CDR3 reads CASSLDRKADTQYF. The CDR3 nucleotides are TGTGCCAGCAGTTTGGACAGGAAGGCAGATACGCAGTATTTT. This sequence joins TRBV11-2 and TRBJ2-3; 7 bases fit TRBD1. The length of the CDR3 is 14 residues. Germline V gives CDR1 SGHAT, CDR2 FQNNGV. V trimming: 6 bases; J trimming: 4 bases; junction bases outside the gene matches: 7. The full variable domain, rest sourced from reference TRBV11-2 and TRBJ2-3, is EAGVAQSPRYKIIEKRQSVAFWCNPISGHATLYWYQQILGQGPKLLIQFQNNGVVDDSQLPKDRFSAERLKGVDSTLKIQPAKLEDSAVYLCASSLDRKADTQYFGPGTRLTVL.

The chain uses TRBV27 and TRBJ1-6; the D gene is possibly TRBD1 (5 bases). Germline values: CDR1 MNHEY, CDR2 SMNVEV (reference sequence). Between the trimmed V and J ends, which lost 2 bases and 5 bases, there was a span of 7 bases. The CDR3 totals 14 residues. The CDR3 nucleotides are TGTGCCAGCAGTTTAATACAGGATAATTCACCCCTCCACTTT. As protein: CASSLIQDNSPLHF.

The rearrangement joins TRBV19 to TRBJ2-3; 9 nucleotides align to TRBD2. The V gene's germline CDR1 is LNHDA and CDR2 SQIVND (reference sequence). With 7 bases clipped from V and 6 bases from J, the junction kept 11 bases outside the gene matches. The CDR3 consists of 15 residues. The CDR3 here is CASKASGGRKDTQYF. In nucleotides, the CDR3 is TGTGCCAGTAAAGCGAGCGGGGGGCGGAAGGATACGCAGTATTTT.

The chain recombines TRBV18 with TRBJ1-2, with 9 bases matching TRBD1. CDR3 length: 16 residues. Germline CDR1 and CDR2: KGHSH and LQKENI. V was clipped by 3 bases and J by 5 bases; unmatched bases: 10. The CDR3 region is CASSPTGQGPGYGYTF. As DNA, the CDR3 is TGTGCCAGCTCACCTACGGGACAGGGTCCGGGGTATGGCTACACCTTC.

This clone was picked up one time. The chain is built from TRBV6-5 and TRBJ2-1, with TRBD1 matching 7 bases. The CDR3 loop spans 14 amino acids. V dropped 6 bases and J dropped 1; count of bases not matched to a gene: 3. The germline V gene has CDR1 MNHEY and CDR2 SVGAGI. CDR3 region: CASSRTGSYNEQFF. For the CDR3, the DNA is TGTGCCAGCAGCAGGACAGGTTCCTACAATGAGCAGTTCTTC.

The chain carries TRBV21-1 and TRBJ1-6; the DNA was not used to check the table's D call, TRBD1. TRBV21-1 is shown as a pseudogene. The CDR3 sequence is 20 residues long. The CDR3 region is CASPVWEQGISSSYNSPLHF. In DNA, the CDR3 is TGTGCCAGCCCCGTTTGGGAACAGGGAATATCGAGCTCCTATAATTCACCCCTCCACTTT.

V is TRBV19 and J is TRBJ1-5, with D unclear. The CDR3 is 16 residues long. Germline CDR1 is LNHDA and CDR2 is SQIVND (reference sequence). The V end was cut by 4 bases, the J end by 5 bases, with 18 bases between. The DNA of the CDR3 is TGTGCCAGTAGTAATCGCGCAGGAGGTTCGTATCAGCCCCAGCATTTT. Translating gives CASSNRAGGSYQPQHF. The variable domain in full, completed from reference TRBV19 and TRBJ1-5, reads DGGITQSPKYLFRKEGQNVTLSCEQNLNHDAMYWYRQDPGQGLRLIYYSQIVNDFQKGDIAEGYSVSREKKESFPLTVTSAQKNPTAFYLCASSNRAGGSYQPQHFGDGTRLSIL.

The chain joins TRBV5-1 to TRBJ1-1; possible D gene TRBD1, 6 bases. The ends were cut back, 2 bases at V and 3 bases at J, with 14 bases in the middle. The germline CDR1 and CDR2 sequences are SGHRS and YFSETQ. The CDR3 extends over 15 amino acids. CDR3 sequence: CASSFGGPLYTEAFF. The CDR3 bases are TGCGCCAGCAGCTTCGGGGGGCCCTTGTACACTGAAGCTTTCTTT.

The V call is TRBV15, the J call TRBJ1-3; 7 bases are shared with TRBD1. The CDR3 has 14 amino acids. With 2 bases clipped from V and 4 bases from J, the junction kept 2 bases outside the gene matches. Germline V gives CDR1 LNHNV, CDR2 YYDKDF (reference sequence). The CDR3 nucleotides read TGTGCCACCAGCAGACGGGGACAGGGAAACACCATATATTTT. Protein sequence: CATSRRGQGNTIYF.

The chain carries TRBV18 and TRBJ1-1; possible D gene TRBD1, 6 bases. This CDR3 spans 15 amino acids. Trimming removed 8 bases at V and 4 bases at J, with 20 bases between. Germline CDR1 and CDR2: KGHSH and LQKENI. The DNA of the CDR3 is TGTGCCAGCCCCTTCTTGGGGGGGCAGATCACTGAAGCTTTCTTT. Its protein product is CASPFLGGQITEAFF.

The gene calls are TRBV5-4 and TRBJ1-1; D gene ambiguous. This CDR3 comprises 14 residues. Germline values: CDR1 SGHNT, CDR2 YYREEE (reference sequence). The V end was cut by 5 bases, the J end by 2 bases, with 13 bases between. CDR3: CASRPGQVNTEAFF. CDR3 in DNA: TGTGCCAGCAGGCCTGGCCAGGTTAACACTGAAGCTTTCTTT.

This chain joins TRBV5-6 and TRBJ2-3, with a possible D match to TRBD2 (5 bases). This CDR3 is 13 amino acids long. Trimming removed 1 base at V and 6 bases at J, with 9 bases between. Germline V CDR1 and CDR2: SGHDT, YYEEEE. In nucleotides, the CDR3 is TGTGCCAGCAGCTTGACTAGACGGGATACGCAGTATTTT. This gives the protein CASSLTRRDTQYF.

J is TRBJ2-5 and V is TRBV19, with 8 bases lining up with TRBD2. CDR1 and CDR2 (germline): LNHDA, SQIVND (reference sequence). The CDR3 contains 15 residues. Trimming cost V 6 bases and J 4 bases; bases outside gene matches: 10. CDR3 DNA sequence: TGTGCCAGTAGCGGCGTGGAGACTAGCGTAGAGACCCAGTACTTC. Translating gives CASSGVETSVETQYF.

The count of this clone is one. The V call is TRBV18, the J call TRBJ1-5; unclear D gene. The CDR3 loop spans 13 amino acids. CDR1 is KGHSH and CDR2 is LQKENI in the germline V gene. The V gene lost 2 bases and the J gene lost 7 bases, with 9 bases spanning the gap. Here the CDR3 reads CASSPAQKQPQHF. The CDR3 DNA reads TGTGCCAGCTCACCAGCTCAGAAACAGCCCCAGCATTTT.